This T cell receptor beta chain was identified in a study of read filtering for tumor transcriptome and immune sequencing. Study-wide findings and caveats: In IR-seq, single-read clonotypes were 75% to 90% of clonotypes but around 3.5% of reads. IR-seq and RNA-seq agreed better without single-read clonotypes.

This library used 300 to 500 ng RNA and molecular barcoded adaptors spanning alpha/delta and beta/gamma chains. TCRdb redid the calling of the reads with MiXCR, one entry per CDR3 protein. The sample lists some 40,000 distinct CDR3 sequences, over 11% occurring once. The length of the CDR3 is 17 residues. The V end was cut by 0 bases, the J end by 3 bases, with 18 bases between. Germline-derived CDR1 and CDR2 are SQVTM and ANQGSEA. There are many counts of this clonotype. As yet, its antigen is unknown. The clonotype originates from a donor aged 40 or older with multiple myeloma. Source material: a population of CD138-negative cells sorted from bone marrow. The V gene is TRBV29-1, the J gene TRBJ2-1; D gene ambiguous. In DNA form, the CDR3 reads TGCAGCGTTGAAGATCCCACCCTTAGGTTGGGCTACAATGAGCAGTTCTTC. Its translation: CSVEDPTLRLGYNEQFF.